This record covers a single T cell receptor (beta chain). V trimming: 4 bases; J trimming: 6 bases; junction bases outside the gene matches: 11. This CDR3 region has 16 residues. CDR1 is LGHNA, CDR2 YNFKEQ, per germline. This record belongs to a study of lymphopenia after photon versus proton radiotherapy. TCRdb keeps only in-frame clones here, not all; method: immunoSEQ multiplex PCR. The sample holds 30,000 or so clones, just under 90% seen once. Sequenced material: peripheral blood, taken from a patient treated with proton-based radiotherapy. The gene calls are TRBV4-2 and TRBJ2-2; 7 positions match TRBD2. The receptor comes from an older woman with cholangiocarcinoma. Some clones in this sample may be carry-over from other donors' samples. CDR3 sequence (DNA): TGTGCCAGCAGCCCCAGGGCTAGCGGAGGGGCCGGGGAGCTGTTTTTT. Protein: CASSPRASGGAGELFF.